This T cell receptor beta chain came from a study of beta chain features in type 1 diabetes. Study-wide context: Patient and healthy donor groups were alike in age, gender and cell yields. Findings and limits, study-wide: Whether TCRB rearrangement is influenced by HLA type was left unresolved in this analysis. TCRB CDR3s from Type 1 diabetes patients were moderately but significantly shorter in all four CD4+ subsets.

On average, the one heparinised blood draw given by each donor was roughly 100 mL. Isolation of CD4+ naive, central memory, regulatory and stem cell-like memory cells was achieved by sorting via CD45RO/CCR7/CD25/CD127/CD95/CD27. Note on this clone: Its antigen remains unidentified.

The isolated RNA, all of it, was reverse transcribed, so expressed TCRB transcripts were what got sequenced. Libraries were prepared by immunoSEQ multiplex PCR; TCRdb keeps only in-frame clonotypes and omits some of them. The sample consists of around 180,000 clones, 7% to 9% of them appearing once. V was shortened by 2 bases and J by 3 bases, with 15 bases between the two germline ends. The CDR3 totals 16 residues. In germline, CDR1 is SEHNR, CDR2 FQNEAQ (reference sequence). The chain recombines TRBV7-9 with TRBJ2-3; no definite D call. This receptor was taken from a young man with type 1 diabetes. Sequencing input: central memory CD4+ T cells from blood. The CDR3 loop is CASSLRPQLQTDTQYF. Here the CDR3 DNA reads TGTGCCAGCAGCTTACGACCTCAACTACAAACAGATACGCAGTATTTT. Full variable domain (missing parts from reference TRBV7-9 and TRBJ2-3): DTGVSQNPRHKITKRGQNVTFRCDPISEHNRLYWYRQTLGQGPEFLTYFQNEAQLEKSRLLSDRFSAERPKGSFSTLEIQRTEQGDSAMYLCASSLRPQLQTDTQYFGPGTRLTVL.